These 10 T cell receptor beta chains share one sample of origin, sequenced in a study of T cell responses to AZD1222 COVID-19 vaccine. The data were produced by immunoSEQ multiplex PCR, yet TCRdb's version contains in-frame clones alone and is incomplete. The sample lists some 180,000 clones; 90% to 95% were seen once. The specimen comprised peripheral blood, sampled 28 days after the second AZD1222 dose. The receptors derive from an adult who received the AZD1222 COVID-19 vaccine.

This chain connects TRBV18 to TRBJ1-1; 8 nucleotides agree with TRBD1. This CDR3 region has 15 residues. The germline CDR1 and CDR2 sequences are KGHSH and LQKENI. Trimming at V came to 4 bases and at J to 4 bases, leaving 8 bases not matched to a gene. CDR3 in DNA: TGTGCCAGCTCACTCCAAGGACAGGGATCCACTGAAGCTTTCTTT. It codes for CASSLQGQGSTEAFF.

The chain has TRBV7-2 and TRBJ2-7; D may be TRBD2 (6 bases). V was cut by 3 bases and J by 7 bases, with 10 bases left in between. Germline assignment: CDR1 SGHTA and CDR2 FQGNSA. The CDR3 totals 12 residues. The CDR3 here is CASSFRGEEQYF. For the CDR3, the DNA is TGTGCCAGCAGCTTCCGCGGGGAGGAGCAGTACTTC.

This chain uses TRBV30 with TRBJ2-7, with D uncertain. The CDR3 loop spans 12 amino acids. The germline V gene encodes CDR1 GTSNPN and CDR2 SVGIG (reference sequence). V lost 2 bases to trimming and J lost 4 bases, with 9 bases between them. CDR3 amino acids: CAWSSVGYEQYF. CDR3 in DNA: TGTGCCTGGAGTTCGGTGGGGTACGAGCAGTACTTC.

CDR3 loop: CASSVSGYSYEQYF. The CDR3, as DNA: TGTGCCAGCAGCGTTAGCGGGTATTCCTACGAGCAGTACTTC. The V gene is TRBV9, the J gene TRBJ2-7; 7 positions agree with TRBD2. V lost 2 bases, J lost 1 base, and 3 bases stayed unmatched. Germline CDR1 is SGDLS and CDR2 is YYNGEE. This CDR3 is 14 amino acids long.

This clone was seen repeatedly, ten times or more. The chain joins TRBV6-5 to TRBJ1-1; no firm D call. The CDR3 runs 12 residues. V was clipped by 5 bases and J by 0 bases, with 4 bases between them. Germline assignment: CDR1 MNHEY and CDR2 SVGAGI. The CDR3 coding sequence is TGTGCCAGCAGTAAGATGAACACTGAAGCTTTCTTT. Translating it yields CASSKMNTEAFF.

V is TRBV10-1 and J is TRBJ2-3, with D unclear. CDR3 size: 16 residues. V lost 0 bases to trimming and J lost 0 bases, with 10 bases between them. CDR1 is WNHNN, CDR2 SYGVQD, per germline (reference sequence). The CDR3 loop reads CASSESKGKSTDTQYF. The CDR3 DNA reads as TGCGCCAGCAGTGAGTCGAAAGGGAAGAGCACAGATACGCAGTATTTT.

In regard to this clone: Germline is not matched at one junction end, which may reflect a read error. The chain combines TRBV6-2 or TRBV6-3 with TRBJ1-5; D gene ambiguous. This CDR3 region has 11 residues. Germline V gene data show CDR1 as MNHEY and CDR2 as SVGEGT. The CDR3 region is CASSLGPRRYF. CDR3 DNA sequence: TGTGCCAGCAGTCTCGGTCCGCGCAGGTATTTT.

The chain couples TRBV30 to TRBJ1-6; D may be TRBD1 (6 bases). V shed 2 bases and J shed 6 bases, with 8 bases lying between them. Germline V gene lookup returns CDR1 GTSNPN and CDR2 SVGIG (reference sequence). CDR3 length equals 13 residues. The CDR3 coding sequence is TGTGCCTGGAGTAGACAGGCTAATTCACCCCTCCACTTT. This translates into CAWSRQANSPLHF.

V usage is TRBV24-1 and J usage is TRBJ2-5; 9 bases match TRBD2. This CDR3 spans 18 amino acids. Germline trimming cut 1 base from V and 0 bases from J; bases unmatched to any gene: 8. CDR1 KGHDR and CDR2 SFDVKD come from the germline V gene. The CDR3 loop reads CATSDFEEAGGYQETQYF. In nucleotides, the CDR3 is TGTGCCACCAGTGATTTTGAGGAAGCGGGGGGATACCAAGAGACCCAGTACTTC.

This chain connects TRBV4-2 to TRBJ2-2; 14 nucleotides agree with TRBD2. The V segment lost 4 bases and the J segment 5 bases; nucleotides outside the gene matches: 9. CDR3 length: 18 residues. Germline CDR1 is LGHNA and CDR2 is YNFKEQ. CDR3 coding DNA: TGTGCCAGCAGCCCTAACTTTGGACTAGCGGGAGGAACCGGGGAGCTGTTTTTT. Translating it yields CASSPNFGLAGGTGELFF.